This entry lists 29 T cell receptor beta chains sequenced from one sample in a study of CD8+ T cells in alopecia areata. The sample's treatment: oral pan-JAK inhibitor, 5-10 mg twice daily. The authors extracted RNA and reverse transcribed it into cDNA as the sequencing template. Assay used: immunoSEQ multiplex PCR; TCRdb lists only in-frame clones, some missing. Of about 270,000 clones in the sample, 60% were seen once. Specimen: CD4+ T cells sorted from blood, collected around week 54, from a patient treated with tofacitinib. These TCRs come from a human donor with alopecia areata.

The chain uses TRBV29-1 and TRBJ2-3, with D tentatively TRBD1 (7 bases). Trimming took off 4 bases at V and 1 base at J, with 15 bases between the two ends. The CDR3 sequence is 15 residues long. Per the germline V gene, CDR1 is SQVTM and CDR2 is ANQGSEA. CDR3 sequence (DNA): TGCAGCGTTGTTTGGAGGGGGCAAGGCACAGATACGCAGTATTTT. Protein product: CSVVWRGQGTDTQYF.

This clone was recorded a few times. The CDR3 reads CSGRGSYGYTF. For the CDR3, the DNA is TGCAGCGGCCGGGGCTCCTATGGCTACACCTTC. This chain joins TRBV29-1 and TRBJ1-2; D may be TRBD1 (5 bases). This CDR3 is 11 amino acids long. Germline CDR1 and CDR2: SQVTM and ANQGSEA. Trimming pared 7 bases from V and 4 bases from J, leaving 10 bases between.

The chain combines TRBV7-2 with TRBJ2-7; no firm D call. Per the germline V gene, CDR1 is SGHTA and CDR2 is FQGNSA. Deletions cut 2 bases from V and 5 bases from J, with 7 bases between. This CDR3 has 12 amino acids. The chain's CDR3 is CASSLNRHEQYF. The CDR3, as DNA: TGTGCCAGCAGCTTAAATCGCCACGAGCAGTACTTC.

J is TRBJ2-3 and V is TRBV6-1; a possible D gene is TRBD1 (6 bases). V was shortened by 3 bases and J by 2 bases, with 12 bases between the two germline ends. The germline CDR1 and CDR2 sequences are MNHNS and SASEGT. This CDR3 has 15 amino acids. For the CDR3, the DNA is TGTGCCAGCAGTGACCGGGACACCGTCACAGATACGCAGTATTTT. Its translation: CASSDRDTVTDTQYF.

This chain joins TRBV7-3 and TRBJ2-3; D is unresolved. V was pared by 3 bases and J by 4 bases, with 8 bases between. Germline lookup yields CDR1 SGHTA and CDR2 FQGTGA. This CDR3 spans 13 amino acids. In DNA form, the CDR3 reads TGTGCCAGCAGCTTGTTGGTGGCAGATACGCAGTATTTT. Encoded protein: CASSLLVADTQYF.

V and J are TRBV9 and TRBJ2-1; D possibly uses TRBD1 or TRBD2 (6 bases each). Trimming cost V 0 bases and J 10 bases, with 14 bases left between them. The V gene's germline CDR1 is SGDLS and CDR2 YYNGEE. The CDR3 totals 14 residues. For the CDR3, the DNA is TGTGCCAGCAGCGTAGGAGGGGGGTCTTGGGAGCAGTTCTTC. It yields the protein CASSVGGGSWEQFF.

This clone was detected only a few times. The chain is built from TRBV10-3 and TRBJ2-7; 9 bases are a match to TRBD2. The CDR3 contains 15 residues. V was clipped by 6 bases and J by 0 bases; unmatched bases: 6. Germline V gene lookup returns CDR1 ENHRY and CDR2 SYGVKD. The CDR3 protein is CAIRRTSEVSYEQYF. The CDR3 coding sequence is TGTGCCATCAGGAGGACTAGCGAGGTCTCCTACGAGCAGTACTTC.

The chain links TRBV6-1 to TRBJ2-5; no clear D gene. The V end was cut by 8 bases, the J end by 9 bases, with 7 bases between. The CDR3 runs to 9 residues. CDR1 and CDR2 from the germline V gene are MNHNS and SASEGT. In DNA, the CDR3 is TGTGCCAGCGGTACTGCCCAGTACTTC. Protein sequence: CASGTAQYF.

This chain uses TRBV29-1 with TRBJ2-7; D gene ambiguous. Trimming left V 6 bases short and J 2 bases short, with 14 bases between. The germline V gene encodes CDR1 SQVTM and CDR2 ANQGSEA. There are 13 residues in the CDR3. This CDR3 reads CSVGLRTPYEQYF. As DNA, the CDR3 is TGCAGCGTAGGGCTACGAACACCCTACGAGCAGTACTTC.

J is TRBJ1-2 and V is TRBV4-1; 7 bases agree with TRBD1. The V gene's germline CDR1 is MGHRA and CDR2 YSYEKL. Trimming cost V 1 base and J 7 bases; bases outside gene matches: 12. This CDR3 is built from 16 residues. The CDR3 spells CASSQAPAGRGTGYTF. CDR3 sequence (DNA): TGCGCCAGCAGCCAAGCACCCGCAGGCAGGGGGACTGGCTACACCTTC.

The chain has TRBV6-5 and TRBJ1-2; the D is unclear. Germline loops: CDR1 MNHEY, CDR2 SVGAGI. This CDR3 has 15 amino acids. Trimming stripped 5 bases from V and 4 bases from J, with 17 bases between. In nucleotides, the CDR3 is TGTGCCAGCAGTGCATCCCCGGCCTGGTCCTATGGCTACACCTTC. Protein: CASSASPAWSYGYTF.

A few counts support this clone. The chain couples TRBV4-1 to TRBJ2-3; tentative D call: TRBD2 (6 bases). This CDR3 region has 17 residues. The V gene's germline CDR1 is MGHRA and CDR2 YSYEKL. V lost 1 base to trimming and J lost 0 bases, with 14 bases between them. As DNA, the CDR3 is TGCGCCAGCAGCCAAGTACTAACTAGCCCAAGCACAGATACGCAGTATTTT. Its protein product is CASSQVLTSPSTDTQYF.

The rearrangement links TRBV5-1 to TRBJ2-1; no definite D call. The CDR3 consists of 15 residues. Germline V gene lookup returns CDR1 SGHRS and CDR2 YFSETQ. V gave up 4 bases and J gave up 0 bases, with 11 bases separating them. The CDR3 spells CASSPYPGSYNEQFF. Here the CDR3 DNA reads TGCGCCAGCAGCCCGTATCCCGGCTCCTACAATGAGCAGTTCTTC.

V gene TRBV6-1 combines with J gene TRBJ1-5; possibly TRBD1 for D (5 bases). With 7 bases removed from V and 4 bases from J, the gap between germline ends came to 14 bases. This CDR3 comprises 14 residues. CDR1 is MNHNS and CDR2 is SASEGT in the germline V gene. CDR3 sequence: CASTKWGENQPQHF. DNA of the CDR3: TGTGCCAGCACCAAATGGGGGGAGAATCAGCCCCAGCATTTT.

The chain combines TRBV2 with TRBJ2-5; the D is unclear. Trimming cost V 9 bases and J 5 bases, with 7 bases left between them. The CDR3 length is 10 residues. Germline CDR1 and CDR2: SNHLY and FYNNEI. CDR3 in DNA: TGTGCCAGTAGATGGGAGACCCAGTACTTC. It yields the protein CASRWETQYF.

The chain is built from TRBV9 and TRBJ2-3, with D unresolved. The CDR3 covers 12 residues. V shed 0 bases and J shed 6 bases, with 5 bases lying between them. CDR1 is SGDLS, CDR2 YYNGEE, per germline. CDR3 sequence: CASSVDMDTQYF. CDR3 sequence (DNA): TGTGCCAGCAGCGTAGATATGGATACGCAGTATTTT.

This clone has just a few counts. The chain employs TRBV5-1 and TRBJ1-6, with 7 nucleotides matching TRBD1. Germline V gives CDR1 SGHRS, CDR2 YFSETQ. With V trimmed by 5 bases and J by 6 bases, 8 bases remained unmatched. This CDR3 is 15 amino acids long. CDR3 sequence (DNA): TGCGCCAGCAGACCCGGGACAGCACTTAATTCACCCCTCCACTTT. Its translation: CASRPGTALNSPLHF.

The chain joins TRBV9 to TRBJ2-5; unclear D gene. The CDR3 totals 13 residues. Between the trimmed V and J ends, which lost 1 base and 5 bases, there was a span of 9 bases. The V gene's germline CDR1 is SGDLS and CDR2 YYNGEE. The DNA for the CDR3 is TGTGCCAGCAGCGTACAAGGTTTGGAGACCCAGTACTTC. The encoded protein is CASSVQGLETQYF.

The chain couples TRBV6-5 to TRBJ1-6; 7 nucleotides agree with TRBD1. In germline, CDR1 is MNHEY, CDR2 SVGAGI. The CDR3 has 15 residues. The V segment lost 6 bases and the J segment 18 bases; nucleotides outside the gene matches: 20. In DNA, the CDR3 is TGTGCCAGCAGCCCAACGCCCACCGGGACAGCTCCTACCCACTTT. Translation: CASSPTPTGTAPTHF.

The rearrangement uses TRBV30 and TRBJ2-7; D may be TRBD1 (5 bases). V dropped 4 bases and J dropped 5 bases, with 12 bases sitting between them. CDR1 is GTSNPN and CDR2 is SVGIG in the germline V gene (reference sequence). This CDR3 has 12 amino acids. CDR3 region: CAWNAGSHEQYF. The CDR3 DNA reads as TGTGCCTGGAACGCAGGGTCCCACGAGCAGTACTTC.

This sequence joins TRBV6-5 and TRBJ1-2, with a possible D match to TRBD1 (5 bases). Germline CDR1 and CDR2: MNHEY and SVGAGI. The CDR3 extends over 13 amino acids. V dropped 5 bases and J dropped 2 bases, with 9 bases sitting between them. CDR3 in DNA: TGTGCCAGCAGTACGGGACGGAACTATGGCTACACCTTC. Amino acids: CASSTGRNYGYTF.

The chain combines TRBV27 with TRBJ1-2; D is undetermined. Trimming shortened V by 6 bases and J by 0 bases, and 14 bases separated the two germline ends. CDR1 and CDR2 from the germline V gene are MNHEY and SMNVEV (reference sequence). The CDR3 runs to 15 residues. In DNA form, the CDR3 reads TGTGCCAGCAGGCGGGCCACAGCGACTAACTATGGCTACACCTTC. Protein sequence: CASRRATATNYGYTF.

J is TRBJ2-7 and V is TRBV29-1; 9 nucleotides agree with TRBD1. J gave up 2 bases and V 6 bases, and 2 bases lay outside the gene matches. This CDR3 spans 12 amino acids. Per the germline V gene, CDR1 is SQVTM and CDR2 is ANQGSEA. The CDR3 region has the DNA TGCAGCGTCCACAGGGGGCCCTACGAGCAGTACTTC. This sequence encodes CSVHRGPYEQYF.

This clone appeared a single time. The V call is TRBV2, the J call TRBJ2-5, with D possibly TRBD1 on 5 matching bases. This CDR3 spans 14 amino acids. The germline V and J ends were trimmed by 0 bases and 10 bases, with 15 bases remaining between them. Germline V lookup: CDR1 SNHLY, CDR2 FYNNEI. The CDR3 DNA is TGTGCCAGCAGTGAAGCGCTAGGGGCCATGGGCCAGTACTTC. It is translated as CASSEALGAMGQYF.

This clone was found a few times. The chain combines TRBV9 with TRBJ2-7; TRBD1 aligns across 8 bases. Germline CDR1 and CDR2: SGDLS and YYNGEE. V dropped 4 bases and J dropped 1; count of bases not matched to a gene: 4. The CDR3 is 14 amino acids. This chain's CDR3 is CASSPGQASYEQYF. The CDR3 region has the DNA TGTGCCAGCAGCCCGGGACAGGCTTCCTACGAGCAGTACTTC.

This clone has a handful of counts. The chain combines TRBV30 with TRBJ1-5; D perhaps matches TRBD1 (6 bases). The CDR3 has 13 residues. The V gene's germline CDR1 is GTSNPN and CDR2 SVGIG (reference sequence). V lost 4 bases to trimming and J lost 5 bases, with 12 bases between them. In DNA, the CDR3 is TGTGCCTGGAATGGGGCAGGGGATCAGCCCCAGCATTTT. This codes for CAWNGAGDQPQHF.

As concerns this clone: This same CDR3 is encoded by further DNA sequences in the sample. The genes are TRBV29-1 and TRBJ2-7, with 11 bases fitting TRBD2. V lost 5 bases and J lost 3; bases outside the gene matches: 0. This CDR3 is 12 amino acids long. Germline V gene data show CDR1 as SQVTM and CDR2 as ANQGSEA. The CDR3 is CSVLAGGYEQYF. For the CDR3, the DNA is TGCAGCGTTCTAGCGGGGGGCTACGAGCAGTACTTC.

CDR3 sequence reads: CAWRRLAGGSNTGELFF. For the CDR3, the DNA is TGTGCCTGGAGGCGACTAGCGGGGGGTTCGAACACCGGGGAGCTGTTTTTT. V is TRBV30 and J is TRBJ2-2, with 13 positions matching TRBD2. The CDR3 loop spans 17 amino acids. Per germline, CDR1 GTSNPN and CDR2 SVGIG (reference sequence). Trimming removed 3 bases from V and 0 bases from J; junction bases left unmatched: 4.

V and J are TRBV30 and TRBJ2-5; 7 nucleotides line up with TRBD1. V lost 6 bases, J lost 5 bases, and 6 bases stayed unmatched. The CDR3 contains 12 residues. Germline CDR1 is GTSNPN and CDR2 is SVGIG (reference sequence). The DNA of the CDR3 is TGTGCCTGCCTGACAGGGAAGGAGACCCAGTACTTC. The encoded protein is CACLTGKETQYF.